A single sample gave rise to the 6 T cell receptor beta chains below, sequenced in a study of tumor-infiltrating lymphocytes in primary liver carcinoma. From approximately 550 ng of total RNA, TCR beta-specific cDNA was reverse-transcribed using a constant-region primer. Slightly modified ARM-PCR served as the procedure for the TCR beta libraries. These libraries came from three rounds of nested multiplex PCR. In the first two PCR rounds, TRBV1-TRBV30 forward primers were paired with a C-beta reverse primer, and each round lasted roughly 10 cycles. TCRdb reprocessed the multiplex PCR reads with MiXCR, giving one entry per CDR3 protein. Found here are 100,000 to 150,000 distinct CDR3 sequences, about 68% of them singletons; the top ten hold approximately 10%. Co-extraction yielded RNA and DNA from roughly 21-30 mg of unsorted bulk tissue. Specimen: liver tumor tissue from sampling region 1. Subset in this sample: tumor region T1, superior pole. These receptors were taken from a woman aged 55-75 years with primary liver carcinoma and hepatitis B virus infection.

This chain uses TRBV28 with TRBJ2-7; 8 nucleotides line up with TRBD2. CDR3 length: 14 amino acids. The germline CDR1 and CDR2 sequences are MDHEN and SYDVKM. With V trimmed by 2 bases and J by 6 bases, 6 bases remained unmatched. The CDR3 bases are TGTGCCAGCAGTTTAGAAAGCGGGAGTCGCGAGCAGTACTTC. Translated: CASSLESGSREQYF.

This clonotype showed up just once. At one end the junction does not follow the germline gene, possibly because of a read error. The DNA for the CDR3 is TGTGCCGGCAGCCCCTGGGCGGATGCGCACTATTTT. It specifies CAGSPWADAHYF. The V and J genes are TRBV11-2 and TRBJ2-3; D is unresolved. This CDR3 spans 12 amino acids. Per germline, CDR1 SGHAT and CDR2 FQNNGV. The variable domain in full, with the rest retrieved from reference TRBV11-2 and TRBJ2-3, is EAGVAQSPRYKIIEKRQSVAFWCNPISGHATLYWYQQILGQGPKLLIQFQNNGVVDDSQLPKDRFSAERLKGVDSTLKIQPAKLEDSAVYLCAGSPWADAHYFGPGTRLTVL.

Note on this clonotype: Since a much larger clone is just one base distant, this may be a read error. The chain combines TRBV6-1 with TRBJ2-3, with 9 nucleotides matching TRBD2. The CDR3 contains 17 residues. The germline V gene has CDR1 MNHNS and CDR2 SASEGT. Trimming took 3 bases from V and 1 from J; bases not matched to a gene: 8. The DNA for the CDR3 is TGTGCCAGCAGTGAGATGGCGGGGGGGCAAGGCACAGATACGCAGTATTTT. It encodes CASSEMAGGQGTDTQYF.

The V gene is TRBV5-1, the J gene TRBJ2-3; D ambiguous. The CDR3 spans 14 residues. Trimming shortened V by 1 base and J by 2 bases, and 8 bases separated the two germline ends. The germline V gene has CDR1 SGHRS and CDR2 YFSETQ. For the CDR3, the DNA is TGCGCCAGCAGCTTGTCGGAGCCCACAGATACGCAGTATTTT. Translated, it gives CASSLSEPTDTQYF.

This clonotype was seen a few times. The J gene is TRBJ2-7, the V gene TRBV11-2; 10 bases align to TRBD2. This CDR3 is 20 amino acids long. V lost 2 bases and J lost 8; bases outside the gene matches: 24. The germline V gene has CDR1 SGHAT and CDR2 FQNNGV. CDR3 sequence reads: CASSLNPRGLARGWTYKQYF. CDR3 in DNA: TGTGCCAGCAGCTTAAACCCACGGGGACTAGCGCGTGGGTGGACTTACAAGCAGTACTTC.

The chain links TRBV11-3 to TRBJ2-3; the D is unclear. The V gene's germline CDR1 is SGHNT and CDR2 YENEEA. The CDR3 length is 14 residues. The V end lost 9 bases, the J end lost 3 bases, and 16 bases lay between the germline ends. The CDR3 loop is CASSPRTSTDTQYF. CDR3 nucleotides: TGTGCCAGTAGCCCTCGCACCTCGACAGATACGCAGTATTTT.